This T cell receptor (beta chain) is drawn from a study of cytomegalovirus exposure and HLA in healthy donors. Primers for the PCR totalled 60 Vbeta and 13 Jbeta. Using immunoSEQ multiplex PCR, the repertoire was profiled, and TCRdb retains in-frame clones only, with some absent. The data show 200,000 or so clones, with about 90% seen just once and around 0.25% held by the top ten. Germline V gives CDR1 MNHNS, CDR2 SASEGT. There are 15 residues in the CDR3. V shed 5 bases and J 2 bases; nucleotides not matched to a gene: 9. In the case of this clone: No antigen is known for it.

Study conclusions and caveats: The study listed 164 cytomegalovirus-associated TCR beta chains. TRBV6-2, TRBV6-3 and some other V segments were excluded as indistinguishable.

The V call is TRBV6-1, the J call TRBJ2-7, with TRBD2 identical over 7 bases. The source material was PBMCs. The sequence was collected from a girl younger than two in good health and CMV-seronegative. Here the CDR3 DNA reads TGTGCCAGCAGTCAGCCTAGCGGAGTTACCTACGAGCAGTACTTC. It yields the protein CASSQPSGVTYEQYF.